The clone carrying this T cell receptor (beta chain) was seen a few times. The sample is drawn from a study of cytomegalovirus exposure and HLA in healthy donors. With 60 Vbeta and 13 Jbeta primers, the PCR was carried out. Method: immunoSEQ multiplex PCR; TCRdb's copy keeps in-frame clones and lacks some. Seen here are 100,000 to 150,000 clones, 77% observed once, and the top ten hold 4.2%. V was cut by 0 bases and J by 7 bases, with 13 bases left in between. Per germline, CDR1 GTSNPN and CDR2 SVGIG (reference sequence). The CDR3 totals 13 residues. The chain employs TRBV30 and TRBJ2-7; tentatively, D is TRBD2 (5 bases). The sequence came from a male donor in good health and CMV-seropositive. Sequencing was carried out using PBMCs. The CDR3 nucleotides read TGTGCCTGGAGTGTACTAGGAGACTTGGAGCAGTACTTC. It is translated as CAWSVLGDLEQYF.